A selection of T cell receptor beta chains follows, all from one sample in a study of CD4+ T cells in melanoma. Sequencing was performed with immunoSEQ multiplex PCR; in TCRdb, only in-frame clones are kept and a portion is missing. Here the sample spans 20,000 or so clones, 78% being singletons. The source of these receptors is a human donor with melanoma. The CDR3 runs from the conserved cysteine through the conserved F or W. A D gene is named only where the DNA matches it firmly. Clone sizes are given selectively: once, few, many, or a class where the clone is expanded.

V: TRBV11-2; J: TRBJ2-3; size: NA; D: TRBD1; CDR3: CASSLGDRDTDTQYF; DNA: TGTGCCAGCAGCTTAGGGGACAGGGACACAGATACGCAGTATTTT
V: TRBV5-1; J: TRBJ1-2; size: NA; D: NA; CDR3: CASGLDSGRSKGYTF; DNA: TGCGCCAGCGGCCTAGACTCGGGACGTTCGAAGGGCTACACCTTC
V: TRBV7-9; J: TRBJ1-2; size: few; D: NA; CDR3: CASSKGEGAVNYGYTF; DNA: TGTGCCAGCAGTAAAGGGGAGGGCGCCGTTAACTATGGCTACACCTTC
V: TRBV11-2; J: TRBJ1-1; size: few; D: NA; CDR3: CASSARLEAFF; DNA: TGTGCCAGCAGCGCACGGTTAGAAGCTTTCTTT
V: TRBV4-1; J: TRBJ2-3; size: NA; D: TRBD2; CDR3: CASSQAAGGRADTQYF; DNA: TGCGCCAGCAGCCAAGCTGCGGGGGGGCGGGCAGATACGCAGTATTTT
V: TRBV9; J: TRBJ2-2; size: NA; D: NA; CDR3: CASSVDGRGGTGELFF; DNA: TGTGCCAGCAGCGTAGATGGCCGAGGGGGCACCGGGGAGCTGTTTTTT
V: TRBV5-6; J: TRBJ2-3; size: NA; D: NA; CDR3: CASSLQAGRGGTQYF; DNA: TGTGCCAGCAGCTTACAAGCGGGGCGTGGGGGCACGCAGTATTTT
V: TRBV19; J: TRBJ1-5; size: NA; D: TRBD1; CDR3: CASSVGTGRQPQHF; DNA: TGTGCCAGTAGTGTCGGGACAGGGAGACAGCCCCAGCATTTT
V: TRBV7-6; J: TRBJ1-1; size: NA; D: TRBD1; CDR3: CASSLGARGITEAFF; DNA: TGTGCCAGCAGCTTGGGGGCCAGGGGGATCACTGAAGCTTTCTTT
V: TRBV7-2; J: TRBJ1-1; size: few; D: TRBD1; CDR3: CASCRDRNTEAFF; DNA: TGTGCCAGCTGTCGGGACAGGAACACTGAAGCTTTCTTT
V: TRBV7-7; J: TRBJ2-7; size: NA; D: NA; CDR3: CASSLGGQYEQYF; DNA: TGTGCTAGCAGCTTAGGGGGTCAGTACGAGCAGTACTTC
V: TRBV5-1; J: TRBJ1-1; size: NA; D: NA; CDR3: CASSLDGRVNTEAFF; DNA: TGCGCCAGCAGCTTGGATGGGAGGGTGAACACTGAAGCTTTCTTT
V: TRBV28; J: TRBJ2-5; size: NA; D: TRBD2; CDR3: CASSSSGGTGTQYF; DNA: TGTGCCAGCAGTTCTAGCGGGGGTACGGGGACCCAGTACTTC
V: TRBV5-8; J: TRBJ1-1; size: NA; D: NA; CDR3: CASSFYPNTEAFF; DNA: TGTGCCAGCAGCTTTTACCCGAACACTGAAGCTTTCTTT
V: TRBV7-9; J: TRBJ1-2; size: few; D: NA; CDR3: CASSTGQGSYGYTF; DNA: TGTGCCAGCAGCACCGGCCAAGGGTCTTATGGCTACACCTTC
V: TRBV10-3; J: TRBJ2-1; size: NA; D: TRBD1; CDR3: CASGQGASEQFF; DNA: TGTGCCAGCGGACAGGGGGCGAGTGAGCAGTTCTTC
V: TRBV9; J: TRBJ1-6; size: NA; D: NA; CDR3: CASSGPTGNSPLHF; DNA: TGTGCCAGCAGCGGACCGACAGGCAATTCACCCCTCCACTTT
V: TRBV6-4; J: TRBJ1-1; size: few; D: TRBD1; CDR3: CASSEKGAGTEAFF; DNA: TGTGCCAGCAGCGAGAAGGGGGCTGGGACTGAAGCTTTCTTT
V: TRBV25-1; J: TRBJ2-5; size: NA; D: NA; CDR3: CASSELGAKQETQYF; DNA: TGTGCCAGCAGTGAATTAGGGGCAAAACAAGAGACCCAGTACTTC
V: TRBV5-1; J: TRBJ2-3; size: once; D: NA; CDR3: CASSLDRVWTDTQYF; DNA: TGCGCCAGCAGCTTGGATCGGGTGTGGACAGATACGCAGTATTTT
V: TRBV6-1; J: TRBJ2-5; size: NA; D: NA; CDR3: CASKASQPSQTQYF; DNA: TGTGCCAGCAAGGCCAGCCAGCCGTCACAGACCCAGTACTTC
V: TRBV11-1; J: TRBJ1-1; size: NA; D: NA; CDR3: CASSARGANTEAFF; DNA: TGTGCCAGCAGCGCCAGAGGCGCGAACACTGAAGCTTTCTTT
V: TRBV2; J: TRBJ1-1; size: NA; D: NA; CDR3: CASKSTALNTEAFF; DNA: TGTGCCAGCAAGTCGACAGCTTTGAACACTGAAGCTTTCTTT
V: TRBV5-4; J: TRBJ2-1; size: NA; D: NA; CDR3: CASSLVASAPHEQFF; DNA: TGTGCCAGCAGCTTGGTGGCTAGTGCTCCCCATGAGCAGTTCTTC
V: TRBV19; J: TRBJ1-3; size: NA; D: NA; CDR3: CASSIRQGEGNTIYF; DNA: TGTGCCAGTAGTATCAGACAAGGAGAAGGAAACACCATATATTTT
V: TRBV30; J: TRBJ2-7; size: NA; D: NA; CDR3: CAWSVRGLSEQYF; DNA: TGTGCCTGGAGTGTACGTGGCCTTTCCGAGCAGTACTTC
V: TRBV5-1; J: TRBJ1-6; size: NA; D: NA; CDR3: CASSRDTNSPLHF; DNA: TGCGCCAGCAGCAGGGACACCAATTCACCCCTCCACTTT
V: TRBV28; J: TRBJ1-1; size: NA; D: NA; CDR3: CASTPGGRATEAFF; DNA: TGTGCCAGCACCCCGGGAGGGAGAGCGACTGAAGCTTTCTTT
V: TRBV4-1; J: TRBJ2-5; size: NA; D: NA; CDR3: CASGLGAGVRETQYF; DNA: TGCGCCAGCGGCCTCGGGGCCGGGGTTCGGGAGACCCAGTACTTC
V: TRBV13; J: TRBJ2-3; size: once; D: NA; CDR3: CASSPRLTGGGKDTQYF; DNA: TGTGCCAGCAGCCCTAGGCTTACAGGGGGGGGCAAAGATACGCAGTATTTT
V: TRBV2; J: TRBJ2-7; size: NA; D: TRBD1; CDR3: CASSAGTEGLEQYF; DNA: TGTGCCAGCAGTGCCGGGACAGAGGGATTGGAGCAGTACTTC
V: TRBV11-2; J: TRBJ2-6; size: NA; D: NA; CDR3: CASSLRRLGTGANVLTF; DNA: TGTGCCAGCAGCTTACGACGTCTCGGGACTGGGGCCAACGTCCTGACTTTC
V: TRBV6-5; J: TRBJ1-2; size: NA; D: NA; CDR3: CASRSLGGYTF; DNA: TGTGCCAGCAGATCCCTCGGAGGCTACACCTTC
V: TRBV10-1; J: TRBJ2-3; size: NA; D: NA; CDR3: CASSESGSYTQYF; DNA: TGCGCCAGCAGTGAGTCGGGGAGCTATACGCAGTATTTT
V: TRBV7-9; J: TRBJ2-5; size: NA; D: TRBD2; CDR3: CASSLALAGAETQYF; DNA: TGTGCCAGCAGCTTAGCCCTAGCGGGGGCAGAGACCCAGTACTTC
V: TRBV5-1; J: TRBJ1-1; size: NA; D: NA; CDR3: CASTPEPMNTEAFF; DNA: TGCGCCAGCACCCCAGAACCCATGAACACTGAAGCTTTCTTT
V: TRBV7-6; J: TRBJ2-7; size: NA; D: TRBD1; CDR3: CASSSGTGSAEQYF; DNA: TGTGCCAGCAGCTCCGGGACAGGGTCCGCCGAGCAGTACTTC
V: TRBV7-9; J: TRBJ2-7; size: once; D: NA; CDR3: CASSLRGRQYF; DNA: TGTGCCAGCAGCTTAAGAGGGCGGCAGTACTTC
V: TRBV4-2; J: TRBJ1-5; size: NA; D: NA; CDR3: CARSLASPNQPQHF; DNA: TGTGCCAGAAGCTTGGCCAGCCCCAATCAGCCCCAGCATTTT
V: TRBV28; J: TRBJ1-4; size: NA; D: TRBD1; CDR3: CASITAGTGYEKLFF; DNA: TGTGCCAGCATTACCGCCGGGACAGGCTATGAAAAACTGTTTTTT
V: TRBV11-2; J: TRBJ1-2; size: NA; D: TRBD1; CDR3: CASSFEGTEKFYGYTF; DNA: TGTGCCAGCAGCTTTGAGGGGACAGAGAAGTTCTATGGCTACACCTTC